The next 10 T cell receptor beta chains were all read from a single sample in a study of blood T cells in healthy people across ages. Then a second PCR, running roughly 7 to 11 cycles, was carried out with a sample-barcoded 5' primer and a J-beta primer mix. TCRdb called the 5' RACE reads again in MiXCR, with one record for every CDR3 protein. The sample gives approximately 730,000 distinct CDR3 sequences, roughly 53% of which show up once; 40% to 50% is in the top ten. The specimen sequenced was blood. The receptors shown here come from a man at least 80 years old in good health.

CDR3 protein: CAISEASKGLAWRYNEQFF. In DNA form, the CDR3 reads TGTGCCATCAGTGAGGCGTCTAAGGGACTAGCGTGGCGTTACAATGAGCAGTTCTTC. The chain employs TRBV10-3 and TRBJ2-1; 10 bases align to TRBD2. The CDR3 has 19 amino acids. The junction had 14 bases not matched to a gene; V was cut back by 2 bases and J by 4 bases. Germline lookup yields CDR1 ENHRY and CDR2 SYGVKD.

This chain connects TRBV11-3 to TRBJ2-1; a weak D match, TRBD1 (6 bases). The CDR3 is made up of 14 amino acids. The germline V gene has CDR1 SGHNT and CDR2 YENEEA. V shed 9 bases and J shed 7 bases, with 19 bases lying between them. The CDR3 loop reads CARLTWGRLNEQFF. CDR3 sequence (DNA): TGTGCCAGACTGACGTGGGGGCGACTTAATGAGCAGTTCTTC.

The V and J genes are TRBV12-3 or TRBV12-4 and TRBJ2-2; unclear D gene. The CDR3 totals 13 residues. Trimming cost V 6 bases and J 4 bases, with 9 bases left between them. The CDR3 reads CASSRRSTGELFF. The CDR3 DNA reads TGTGCCAGCAGCCGACGTAGCACCGGGGAGCTGTTTTTT.

This sequence joins TRBV6-5 and TRBJ2-1; 7 positions match TRBD2. The germline V gene encodes CDR1 MNHEY and CDR2 SVGAGI. The CDR3 covers 12 residues. J was trimmed by 9 bases and V by 6 bases; bases with no gene match: 5. The CDR3 region has the DNA TGTGCCAGCAGCCGGGGACTATTTGAGCAGTTCTTC. Protein sequence: CASSRGLFEQFF.

This chain connects TRBV12-3 or TRBV12-4 to TRBJ2-1, with TRBD2 identical over 12 bases. The CDR3 spans 22 residues. V dropped 2 bases and J dropped 0; count of bases not matched to a gene: 17. CDR3: CASSLRWNWGLAGDLSYNEQFF. The DNA for the CDR3 is TGTGCCAGCAGTTTAAGATGGAATTGGGGACTAGCGGGTGACCTCTCCTACAATGAGCAGTTCTTC.

The J gene is TRBJ1-5, the V gene TRBV20-1, with D hard to call. V lost 4 bases and J lost 2, with 12 bases in between. This CDR3 contains 14 residues. Per germline, CDR1 DFQATT and CDR2 SNEGSKA (reference sequence). The CDR3 bases are TGCAGTGCTACAAGGGAGGAGGGCAATCAGCCCCAGCATTTT. This sequence encodes CSATREEGNQPQHF.

The chain uses TRBV6-5 and TRBJ2-1, with 9 bases aligning to TRBD1. The germline gives CDR1 MNHEY, CDR2 SVGAGI. V lost 7 bases to trimming and J lost 4 bases; unmatched junction nucleotides: 8. The CDR3 is 15 residues long. CDR3 loop: CASKATGGIYNEQFF. The CDR3 DNA reads TGTGCCAGCAAGGCGACAGGGGGTATTTACAATGAGCAGTTCTTC.

Only a few counts were recorded for this clonotype. This chain joins TRBV7-2 and TRBJ2-3, with 9 bases matching TRBD2. This CDR3 is built from 15 residues. The V gene's germline CDR1 is SGHTA and CDR2 FQGNSA. V was pared by 5 bases and J by 5 bases, with 8 bases of the junction left unmatched. CDR3 sequence reads: CASSRGRGLIDTQYF. DNA for the CDR3: TGTGCCAGCAGCCGCGGGAGGGGGCTTATAGATACGCAGTATTTT.

The V gene is TRBV2, the J gene TRBJ2-1, with a weak D call TRBD2 (5 bases). The CDR3 is 13 amino acids. Deletions cut 8 bases from V and 2 bases from J, with 10 bases between. CDR1 and CDR2 (germline): SNHLY, FYNNEI. The CDR3, as DNA: TGTGCCAGCGGGGAGCGAACCTACAATGAGCAGTTCTTC. It encodes CASGERTYNEQFF.

The CDR3 loop is CAISEPPEEGYTF. The DNA for the CDR3 is TGTGCCATCAGTGAGCCCCCTGAGGAGGGCTACACCTTC. The V call is TRBV10-3, the J call TRBJ1-2; no clear D. The V end was cut by 2 bases, the J end by 8 bases, with 12 bases between. The CDR3 has 13 residues. Germline V gives CDR1 ENHRY, CDR2 SYGVKD.